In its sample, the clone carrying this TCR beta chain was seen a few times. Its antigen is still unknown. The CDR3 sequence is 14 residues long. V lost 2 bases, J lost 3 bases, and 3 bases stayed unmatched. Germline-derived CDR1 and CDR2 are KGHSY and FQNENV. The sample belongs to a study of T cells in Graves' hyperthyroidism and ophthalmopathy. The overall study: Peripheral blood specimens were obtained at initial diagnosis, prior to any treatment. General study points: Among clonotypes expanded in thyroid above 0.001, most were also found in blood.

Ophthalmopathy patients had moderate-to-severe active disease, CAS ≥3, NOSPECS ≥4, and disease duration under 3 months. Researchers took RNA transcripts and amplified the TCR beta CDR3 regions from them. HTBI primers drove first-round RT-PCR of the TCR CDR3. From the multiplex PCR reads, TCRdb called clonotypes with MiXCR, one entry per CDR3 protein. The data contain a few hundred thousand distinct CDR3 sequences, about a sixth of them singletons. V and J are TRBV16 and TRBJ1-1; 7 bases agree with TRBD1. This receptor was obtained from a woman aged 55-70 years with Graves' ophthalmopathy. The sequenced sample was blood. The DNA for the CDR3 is TGTGCCAGCAGCCAAACGACAGGGTACACTGAAGCTTTCTTT. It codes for CASSQTTGYTEAFF.